The next 24 T cell receptor beta chains were all read from a single sample in a study of blood T cell repertoires in COVID-19. Sequencing used immunoSEQ multiplex PCR; TCRdb keeps in-frame clones, though not all of them. Of 200,000 to 250,000 clones in the sample, about 82% are singletons; the top ten hold approximately 6%. The sequenced material came from peripheral blood. These receptors were collected from a woman older than 75 with COVID-19, enrolled during active disease.

The rearrangement uses TRBV6-6 and TRBJ1-1, with TRBD1 as a possible D gene (6 bases). Germline CDR1 is MNHNY and CDR2 is SVGAGI (reference sequence). V lost 6 bases to trimming and J lost 4 bases, with 21 bases between them. This CDR3 region has 16 residues. CDR3 sequence reads: CASSPRGHFEGTEAFF. CDR3 bases: TGTGCCAGCAGCCCCCGGGGACACTTTGAGGGCACTGAAGCTTTCTTT.

V usage is TRBV5-1 and J usage is TRBJ2-3, with a weak D call TRBD1 (7 bases). CDR3 length: 14 amino acids. V gave up 8 bases and J gave up 2 bases, with 15 bases separating them. CDR1 is SGHRS and CDR2 is YFSETQ in the germline V gene. CDR3 DNA: TGCGCCAGTACTCAGGGGGGAGCCACAGATACGCAGTATTTT. Translated: CASTQGGATDTQYF.

The CDR3 DNA reads as TGTGGAACCGGGACAGGCGGAACTTCCGTCCCAACTAATGAAAAACTGTTTTTT. This codes for CGTGTGGTSVPTNEKLFF. The rearrangement joins TRBV19 to TRBJ1-4, with 8 bases identical to TRBD1. Germline-derived CDR1 and CDR2 are LNHDA and SQIVND (reference sequence). The CDR3 consists of 18 residues. The variable domain in full, with the rest retrieved from reference TRBV19 and TRBJ1-4, is DGGITQSPKYLFRKEGQNVTLSCEQNLNHDAMYWYRQDPGQGLRLIYYSQIVNDFQKGDIAEGYSVSREKKESFPLTVTSAQKNPTAFYLCGTGTGGTSVPTNEKLFFGSGTQLSVL.

Points on this clone: This sample also contains other DNA sequences that code for the same CDR3. The V gene is TRBV19, the J gene TRBJ1-1; the D gene is possibly TRBD1 (6 bases). This CDR3 has 13 amino acids. Germline V gene sequence: CDR1 LNHDA, CDR2 SQIVND (reference sequence). V lost 5 bases, J lost 0 bases, and 7 bases lay in between. CDR3 sequence: CASSGTLNTEAFF. In DNA form, the CDR3 reads TGTGCCAGTAGTGGGACATTGAACACTGAAGCTTTCTTT.

The V call is TRBV2, the J call TRBJ2-5, with 7 bases matching TRBD2. Per germline, CDR1 SNHLY and CDR2 FYNNEI. This CDR3 has 17 amino acids. V lost 3 bases and J lost 0; bases outside the gene matches: 10. This CDR3 reads CASSDSQRGLYQETQYF. DNA of the CDR3: TGTGCCAGCAGTGACAGTCAGCGGGGATTGTACCAAGAGACCCAGTACTTC. Full variable domain (outside the CDR3, taken from reference TRBV2 and TRBJ2-5): EPEVTQTPSHQVTQMGQEVILRCVPISNHLYFYWYRQILGQKVEFLVSFYNNEISEKSEIFDDQFSVERPDGSNFTLKIRSTKLEDSAMYFCASSDSQRGLYQETQYFGPGTRLLVL.

The chain uses TRBV19 and TRBJ2-2; 7 bases are a match to TRBD1. CDR1 LNHDA and CDR2 SQIVND come from the germline V gene (reference sequence). Germline trimming cut 8 bases from V and 1 base from J; bases unmatched to any gene: 4. This CDR3 is built from 14 residues. The DNA of the CDR3 is TGTGCCAGTTACAGGGGTGGGAACACCGGGGAGCTGTTTTTT. Its translation: CASYRGGNTGELFF.

The genes are TRBV2 and TRBJ2-1, with TRBD2 matching over 9 bases. The germline V gene has CDR1 SNHLY and CDR2 FYNNEI. CDR3 length equals 15 residues. J gave up 4 bases and V 7 bases, and 8 bases lay outside the gene matches. The CDR3 spells CASTAAGGPYNEQFF. The CDR3 DNA is TGTGCCAGCACCGCCGCGGGGGGGCCATACAATGAGCAGTTCTTC.

The J gene is TRBJ2-1, the V gene TRBV6-6, with 8 bases aligning to TRBD2. CDR1 is MNHNY and CDR2 is SVGAGI in the germline V gene (reference sequence). V shed 5 bases and J 4 bases; nucleotides not matched to a gene: 10. CDR3 size: 16 residues. Here the CDR3 reads CASSRMAGGLYNEQFF. DNA of the CDR3: TGTGCCAGCAGTCGAATGGCGGGGGGTCTTTACAATGAGCAGTTCTTC.

V usage is TRBV18 and J usage is TRBJ1-6; D might be TRBD1 (6 bases). The CDR3 consists of 16 residues. Trimming took off 0 bases at V and 5 bases at J, with 11 bases between the two ends. Germline CDR1 reads KGHSH; CDR2 reads LQKENI. CDR3 sequence: CASSPPTQGNNSPLHF. The DNA of the CDR3 is TGTGCCAGCTCACCACCGACACAGGGAAATAATTCACCCCTCCACTTT.

The chain employs TRBV28 and TRBJ2-1; possible D gene TRBD2, 6 bases. The CDR3 loop spans 14 amino acids. Trimming shortened V by 7 bases and J by 15 bases, and 25 bases separated the two germline ends. From germline, CDR1 is MDHEN and CDR2 SYDVKM. The CDR3 nucleotides are TGTGCCAGCACTGCAAACCCCCCGACTAGTCAGGCGTTCTTC. Protein sequence: CASTANPPTSQAFF.

CDR3 DNA sequence: TGTGCCAGCAGCCAGTTAGATCAGACCGGGGACTACACCTTC. Its protein is CASSQLDQTGDYTF. The J gene is TRBJ1-2, the V gene TRBV3-1 (or the pseudogene TRBV3-2), with D uncertain. CDR3 length: 14 amino acids. Trimming removed 3 bases at V and 10 bases at J, with 18 bases between. Germline V gene lookup returns CDR1 LGHDT and CDR2 YNNKEL (reference sequence).

This clone was seen just once. This rearrangement joins TRBV5-5 to TRBJ2-7, with 9 positions matching TRBD1. V shed 4 bases, J shed 3 bases, and the junction held 5 bases outside the gene matches. CDR3 length: 14 residues. The germline V gene encodes CDR1 SGHKS and CDR2 YYEKEE (reference sequence). The CDR3 reads CASSRRDRDYEQYV. CDR3 DNA: TGTGCCAGCAGCCGCCGGGACAGGGACTACGAGCAGTACGTC.

Concerning this clone itself: Other DNA sequences of this sample code for an identical CDR3. The gene calls are TRBV5-1 and TRBJ1-1; TRBD1 aligns across 7 bases. The J segment lost 0 bases and the V segment lost 4 bases, leaving 3 bases of the junction unmatched. Germline V gene lookup returns CDR1 SGHRS and CDR2 YFSETQ. This CDR3 spans 14 amino acids. CDR3 residues: CASSPGTVNTEAFF. The DNA of the CDR3 is TGCGCCAGCAGCCCAGGGACAGTGAACACTGAAGCTTTCTTT.

This chain uses TRBV29-1 with TRBJ1-1; possible D gene TRBD1, 5 bases. From germline, CDR1 is SQVTM and CDR2 ANQGSEA. The CDR3 covers 14 residues. Trimming left V 6 bases short and J 6 bases short, with 20 bases between. CDR3 coding DNA: TGCAGCGTCCGCACAGGACCCTATGAGTCTGAAGCTTTCTTT. It specifies CSVRTGPYESEAFF.

This clone turned up a few times. The CDR3 is CASSKELAGAGVFSNQPQHF. The CDR3 DNA is TGTGCCAGCAGCAAAGAGCTTGCGGGGGCGGGGGTTTTTAGCAATCAGCCCCAGCATTTT. The gene calls are TRBV21-1 and TRBJ1-5. TRBV21-1 is labeled a pseudogene. CDR3 length: 20 amino acids.

V gene TRBV11-2 combines with J gene TRBJ2-3, with TRBD2 matching 10 bases. The J segment lost 0 bases and the V segment lost 6 bases, leaving 12 bases of the junction unmatched. Germline CDR1 reads SGHAT; CDR2 reads FQNNGV. This CDR3 region has 18 residues. The CDR3 sequence is CASRRLAGALTSTDTQYF. CDR3 sequence (DNA): TGTGCCAGCAGGCGCCTAGCGGGGGCACTTACTAGCACAGATACGCAGTATTTT.

V and J are TRBV3-1 (or the pseudogene TRBV3-2) and TRBJ1-1, with TRBD1 matching 10 bases. The length of the CDR3 is 15 residues. Germline V gives CDR1 LGHDT, CDR2 YNNKEL (reference sequence). The V gene end was trimmed by 5 bases and the J gene end by 5 bases; junction bases not matched to a gene: 8. CDR3 region: CASSSTGGQGTEAFF. CDR3 in DNA: TGTGCCAGCAGCTCGACAGGGGGCCAGGGGACTGAAGCTTTCTTT.

The chain employs TRBV5-5 and TRBJ2-3; 11 bases map to TRBD2. CDR1 is SGHKS, CDR2 YYEKEE, per germline (reference sequence). This CDR3 contains 15 residues. V was clipped by 2 bases and J by 5 bases; unmatched bases: 4. The CDR3 nucleotides read TGTGCCAGCAGCTTCATTCTAGCGGGGGGAGATACGCAGTATTTT. This codes for CASSFILAGGDTQYF.

The chain has TRBV12-3 or TRBV12-4 and TRBJ2-1; unclear D gene. Trimming cost V 5 bases and J 5 bases, with 7 bases left between them. This CDR3 region has 12 residues. CDR3 loop: CASSKRNNEQFF. Here the CDR3 DNA reads TGTGCCAGCAGTAAGAGGAACAATGAGCAGTTCTTC.

The V and J genes are TRBV30 and TRBJ2-3; perhaps TRBD1 as D (6 bases). V was pared by 0 bases and J by 6 bases, with 10 bases between. Looked up from germline, CDR1 is GTSNPN and CDR2 is SVGIG (reference sequence). The length of the CDR3 is 13 residues. This chain's CDR3 is CAWSVQGMDTQYF. The CDR3 DNA follows: TGTGCCTGGAGTGTACAGGGAATGGATACGCAGTATTTT.

This chain links TRBV5-6 with TRBJ1-6; 9 bases map to TRBD1. CDR3 length: 17 amino acids. Germline loops: CDR1 SGHDT, CDR2 YYEEEE. With V trimmed by 4 bases and J by 11 bases, 16 bases remained unmatched. CDR3 in DNA: TGTGCCAGCAGCGATGGGGGACAGGGACCTTTTGTGGCACCCCTCCACTTT. Its protein product is CASSDGGQGPFVAPLHF.

The chain joins TRBV5-1 to TRBJ1-4; the match to TRBD1 covers 9 bases. CDR3 length equals 14 residues. The V segment lost 4 bases and the J segment 8 bases; nucleotides outside the gene matches: 6. The germline V gene encodes CDR1 SGHRS and CDR2 YFSETQ. The CDR3: CASSQGQGREKLFF. In nucleotides, the CDR3 is TGCGCCAGCAGCCAAGGACAGGGGCGAGAAAAACTGTTTTTT.

This chain uses TRBV10-3 with TRBJ2-7; 10 bases match TRBD1. This CDR3 region has 19 residues. J lost 4 bases, V lost 4 bases, and 19 bases had no gene match. Germline CDR1 is ENHRY and CDR2 is SYGVKD. CDR3 protein: CAISGSGTGEPNPLYEQYF. The CDR3 coding sequence is TGTGCCATCAGTGGGTCTGGGACAGGGGAACCGAACCCCCTATACGAGCAGTACTTC.

The gene calls are TRBV29-1 and TRBJ1-5; no clear D. Germline V gene lookup returns CDR1 SQVTM and CDR2 ANQGSEA. This CDR3 has 15 residues. The V and J ends lost 6 bases and 0 bases respectively, with 15 bases between them. DNA for the CDR3: TGCAGCGTCCGCGGGCCCCCTGGTAGCAATCAGCCCCAGCATTTT. It yields the protein CSVRGPPGSNQPQHF.